The 32 T cell receptor beta chains given below trace back to one sample, sequenced in a study of blood T cell repertoires in COVID-19. This table comes from immunoSEQ multiplex PCR, and its TCRdb copy is limited to in-frame clones, with some not included. The table lists about 90,000 clones, around four fifths of them singletons. Specimen: peripheral blood. These receptors all come from a woman between 65 and 79 years old with active or convalescent COVID-19.

In nucleotides, the CDR3 is TGTGCCAGCAGCATGACCGGGATCCTACTAGAGACCCAGTACTTC. Its translation: CASSMTGILLETQYF. The chain uses TRBV7-2 and TRBJ2-5, with D perhaps TRBD2 (5 bases). This CDR3 is 15 amino acids long. Germline V gene lookup returns CDR1 SGHTA and CDR2 FQGNSA. V was clipped by 5 bases and J by 4 bases, with 17 bases between them.

The genes are TRBV2 and TRBJ2-3; D unclear. The CDR3 sequence is 12 residues long. Germline CDR1 reads SNHLY; CDR2 reads FYNNEI. V was clipped by 2 bases and J by 3 bases, with 3 bases between them. For the CDR3, the DNA is TGTGCCAGCAGTGAACGGACAGATACGCAGTATTTT. Its translation is CASSERTDTQYF.

This clone turned up a few times. The rearrangement uses TRBV9 and TRBJ2-2; 7 nucleotides agree with TRBD2. The CDR3 is made up of 16 amino acids. The V and J ends lost 0 bases and 4 bases, in that order; junction bases with no gene match: 6. Germline V gene data show CDR1 as SGDLS and CDR2 as YYNGEE. CDR3 loop: CASSVDPGRGTGELFF. In DNA, the CDR3 is TGTGCCAGCAGCGTAGACCCGGGGAGGGGCACCGGGGAGCTGTTTTTT.

The chain carries TRBV6-6 and TRBJ2-7, with 10 nucleotides matching TRBD1. Germline V lookup: CDR1 MNHNY, CDR2 SVGAGI (reference sequence). V lost 2 bases, J lost 9 bases, and 10 bases stayed unmatched. The length of the CDR3 is 15 residues. The CDR3 nucleotides read TGTGCCAGCAGTTACACCGCCGGGACAGGGGAGGGGCAGTACTTC. As protein: CASSYTAGTGEGQYF.

The chain employs TRBV7-2 and TRBJ1-5, with D uncertain. This CDR3 is built from 13 residues. V lost 5 bases and J 4 bases, leaving 9 bases between the germline ends. CDR1 and CDR2 from the germline V gene are SGHTA and FQGNSA. This chain's CDR3 is CASSPSRNQPQHF. DNA for the CDR3: TGTGCCAGCAGCCCCAGTCGTAATCAGCCCCAGCATTTT.

The chain joins TRBV2 to TRBJ2-1; TRBD1 aligns across 10 bases. Germline CDR1 SNHLY, CDR2 FYNNEI. V lost 7 bases and J lost 0; bases outside the gene matches: 9. The CDR3 has 17 residues. The CDR3 here is CASILPGQGISYNEQFF. Written as DNA, the CDR3 is TGTGCCAGCATCCTTCCGGGACAGGGGATCTCCTACAATGAGCAGTTCTTC.

This chain links TRBV18 with TRBJ1-1; no reliable D call. Trimming stripped 3 bases from V and 0 bases from J, with 5 bases between. Germline values: CDR1 KGHSH, CDR2 LQKENI. The CDR3 extends over 13 amino acids. The CDR3 nucleotides read TGTGCCAGCTCACCCACATTGAACACTGAAGCTTTCTTT. It codes for CASSPTLNTEAFF.

J is TRBJ2-1 and V is TRBV2, with 9 positions matching TRBD2. This CDR3 region has 16 residues. With 5 bases clipped from V and 6 bases from J, the junction kept 11 bases outside the gene matches. CDR1 SNHLY and CDR2 FYNNEI come from the germline V gene. The CDR3 reads CASSQQPGLAGNEQFF. In DNA, the CDR3 is TGTGCCAGCAGTCAACAACCGGGACTAGCAGGCAATGAGCAGTTCTTC.

This clone was seen more than once but under ten times. The V gene is TRBV15, the J gene TRBJ1-1; 8 bases are a match to TRBD1. The CDR3 loop spans 14 amino acids. V gave up 1 base and J gave up 6 bases; unmatched junction bases: 4. Germline values: CDR1 LNHNV, CDR2 YYDKDF (reference sequence). The CDR3 is CATSRGTQGAEAFF. DNA of the CDR3: TGTGCCACCAGCAGAGGCACACAGGGGGCTGAAGCTTTCTTT.

This clone appeared a few times. This chain joins TRBV4-1 and TRBJ1-2, with 7 bases matching TRBD1. The V gene end was trimmed by 2 bases and the J gene end by 8 bases; junction bases not matched to a gene: 5. The CDR3 spans 13 residues. Germline V gives CDR1 MGHRA, CDR2 YSYEKL. CDR3 residues: CASSQRGLLGYTF. The DNA of the CDR3 is TGCGCCAGCAGCCAAAGGGGGCTGCTGGGCTACACCTTC.

The gene calls are TRBV10-3 and TRBJ1-3; 8 bases line up with TRBD1. V shed 4 bases and J 3 bases; nucleotides not matched to a gene: 5. The CDR3 is made up of 15 amino acids. CDR1 and CDR2 (germline): ENHRY, SYGVKD. CDR3 in DNA: TGTGCCATCAGTGGGCAGGGGGCCTATGGAAACACCATATATTTT. It is translated as CAISGQGAYGNTIYF.

This chain joins TRBV12-3 or TRBV12-4 and TRBJ1-1; weak D call: TRBD1 (6 bases). The V end lost 7 bases, the J end lost 11 bases, and 20 bases lay between the germline ends. The CDR3 length is 13 residues. As DNA, the CDR3 is TGTGCCAGCACTTCCACAGGGAGTAGTCGTGCTTTCTTT. It translates to CASTSTGSSRAFF.

The chain employs TRBV3-1 (or the pseudogene TRBV3-2) and TRBJ1-1; 8 positions match TRBD1. The V segment lost 0 bases and the J segment 5 bases; nucleotides outside the gene matches: 5. The CDR3 totals 15 residues. Germline V gives CDR1 LGHDT, CDR2 YNNKEL (reference sequence). The DNA for the CDR3 is TGTGCCAGCAGCCAAGATAGGGACAGGACAACTGAAGCTTTCTTT. Translation gives CASSQDRDRTTEAFF.

This chain uses TRBV15 with TRBJ1-5; D unclear. Germline assignment: CDR1 LNHNV and CDR2 YYDKDF (reference sequence). V lost 1 base and J 4 bases, leaving 14 bases between the germline ends. The CDR3 runs 16 residues. The CDR3 DNA sequence: TGTGCCACCAGCAGAGGGCGGCTGCCGTTTAATCAGCCCCAGCATTTT. Translation gives CATSRGRLPFNQPQHF. Together with reference TRBV15 and TRBJ1-5, the CDR3 gives the full variable domain: DAMVIQNPRYQVTQFGKPVTLSCSQTLNHNVMYWYQQKSSQAPKLLFHYYDKDFNNEADTPDNFQSRRPNTSFCFLDIRSPGLGDTAMYLCATSRGRLPFNQPQHFGDGTRLSIL.

The chain has TRBV2 and TRBJ2-7; D is uncertain. Germline V gene data show CDR1 as SNHLY and CDR2 as FYNNEI. Trimming took off 7 bases at V and 0 bases at J, with 7 bases between the two ends. The length of the CDR3 is 12 residues. Here the CDR3 reads CASNVNSYEQYF. For the CDR3, the DNA is TGTGCCAGCAATGTCAACTCCTACGAGCAGTACTTC. Supplemented by reference TRBV2 and TRBJ2-7, the full variable domain reads EPEVTQTPSHQVTQMGQEVILRCVPISNHLYFYWYRQILGQKVEFLVSFYNNEISEKSEIFDDQFSVERPDGSNFTLKIRSTKLEDSAMYFCASNVNSYEQYFGPGTRLTVT.

The chain is built from TRBV7-9 and TRBJ2-2, with D hard to call. Trimming stripped 7 bases from V and 0 bases from J, with 9 bases between. From germline, CDR1 is SEHNR and CDR2 FQNEAQ (reference sequence). This CDR3 is 14 amino acids long. In DNA, the CDR3 is TGTGCCAGCAACATCATCGCGAACACCGGGGAGCTGTTTTTT. This encodes CASNIIANTGELFF.

This chain uses TRBV19 with TRBJ2-1; 11 bases are a match to TRBD2. V shed 10 bases, J shed 8 bases, and the junction held 7 bases outside the gene matches. The CDR3 loop spans 13 amino acids. Germline V gene sequence: CDR1 LNHDA, CDR2 SQIVND (reference sequence). The CDR3 loop reads CATRVAGGYEQFF. The CDR3 DNA follows: TGTGCCACCAGGGTAGCGGGGGGGTATGAGCAGTTCTTC.

The chain is built from TRBV5-1 and TRBJ2-2, with 7 positions matching TRBD1. Germline CDR1 reads SGHRS; CDR2 reads YFSETQ. This CDR3 contains 16 residues. Trimming cost V 4 bases and J 0 bases; bases outside gene matches: 6. The DNA of the CDR3 is TGCGCCAGCAGCCGCACAGGGGTCGCGAACACCGGGGAGCTGTTTTTT. Protein: CASSRTGVANTGELFF. Based on the CDR3 plus reference TRBV5-1 and TRBJ2-2, the full variable domain is KAGVTQTPRYLIKTRGQQVTLSCSPISGHRSVSWYQQTPGQGLQFLFEYFSETQRNKGNFPGRFSGRQFSNSRSEMNVSTLELGDSALYLCASSRTGVANTGELFFGEGSRLTVL.

This chain connects TRBV6-6 to TRBJ2-7; D is undetermined. The V and J ends lost 0 bases and 12 bases respectively, with 9 bases between them. This CDR3 has 11 residues. The germline CDR1 and CDR2 sequences are MNHNY and SVGAGI (reference sequence). The CDR3 protein is CASSYSSEVYF. The CDR3 DNA reads TGTGCCAGCAGTTACTCGAGCGAGGTGTACTTC.

V and J are TRBV24-1 and TRBJ1-2, with 9 bases matching TRBD1. The length of the CDR3 is 14 residues. Germline lookup yields CDR1 KGHDR and CDR2 SFDVKD. J gave up 5 bases and V 4 bases, and 4 bases lay outside the gene matches. CDR3 bases: TGTGCCACCAGTGACCCCGGACAGGGGTATGGCTACACCTTC. Its protein is CATSDPGQGYGYTF.

The V gene is TRBV19, the J gene TRBJ1-6, with 9 bases identical to TRBD1. Germline CDR1 and CDR2: LNHDA and SQIVND (reference sequence). The CDR3 consists of 16 residues. V gave up 4 bases and J gave up 7 bases; unmatched junction bases: 8. As DNA, the CDR3 is TGTGCCAGTAGTAGGGGGACAGGGTGGACCAATTCACCCCTCCACTTT. It yields the protein CASSRGTGWTNSPLHF.

The CDR3 DNA is TGTGCCAGCTCAAAACAGGAGAACACTGAAGCTTTCTTT. Translating gives CASSKQENTEAFF. This chain links TRBV18 with TRBJ1-1; possibly TRBD1 for D (5 bases). V shed 5 bases and J shed 1 base, with 8 bases lying between them. The germline V gene encodes CDR1 KGHSH and CDR2 LQKENI. The CDR3 has 13 amino acids.

The chain carries TRBV11-2 and TRBJ1-2, with 8 bases aligning to TRBD1. Per the germline V gene, CDR1 is SGHAT and CDR2 is FQNNGV. Trimming took 5 bases from V and 3 from J; bases not matched to a gene: 2. CDR3 size: 13 residues. The CDR3 bases are TGTGCCAGCAGCGTCAGGGGGCACTATGGCTACACCTTC. Amino acids: CASSVRGHYGYTF.

The J gene is TRBJ1-3, the V gene TRBV3-1 (or the pseudogene TRBV3-2); a possible D gene is TRBD1 (6 bases). The CDR3 covers 16 residues. V dropped 0 bases and J dropped 2 bases, with 11 bases sitting between them. Germline-derived CDR1 and CDR2 are LGHDT and YNNKEL (reference sequence). CDR3 residues: CASSQDSGGPGNTIYF. The CDR3 bases are TGTGCCAGCAGCCAAGATAGCGGGGGCCCTGGAAACACCATATATTTT.

This chain uses TRBV10-3 with TRBJ2-7; D may be TRBD1 (6 bases). CDR3 size: 14 residues. The germline V gene encodes CDR1 ENHRY and CDR2 SYGVKD. The V gene lost 0 bases and the J gene lost 11 bases, with 17 bases spanning the gap. CDR3 sequence: CAISESTGDPGKYF. In DNA, the CDR3 is TGTGCCATCAGTGAGTCGACAGGAGACCCCGGGAAGTACTTC.

The rearrangement joins TRBV6-2 or TRBV6-3 to TRBJ2-1; D is unresolved. Between the trimmed V and J ends, which lost 3 bases and 5 bases, there was a span of 11 bases. This CDR3 comprises 14 residues. CDR1 and CDR2 from the germline V gene are MNHEY and SVGEGT. Here the CDR3 reads CASSYGQYNNEQFF. CDR3 sequence (DNA): TGTGCCAGCAGTTATGGGCAGTACAACAATGAGCAGTTCTTC.

This chain joins TRBV27 and TRBJ1-5; D is possibly TRBD1 (5 bases). Germline V gives CDR1 MNHEY, CDR2 SMNVEV (reference sequence). The germline V and J ends were trimmed by 5 bases and 0 bases, with 17 bases remaining between them. CDR3 size: 17 residues. DNA of the CDR3: TGTGCCAGCAGTCCTGACAGCCTCCCTTATAGCAATCAGCCCCAGCATTTT. Protein product: CASSPDSLPYSNQPQHF.

This sequence joins TRBV2 and TRBJ1-4; D gene unclear. This CDR3 is built from 13 residues. From germline, CDR1 is SNHLY and CDR2 FYNNEI. V lost 11 bases and J 5 bases, leaving 15 bases between the germline ends. CDR3 nucleotide sequence: TGTGCCGGCTCCGGTAGGGAGAATGAAAAACTGTTTTTT. This sequence encodes CAGSGRENEKLFF.

The chain is built from TRBV5-1 and TRBJ1-2, with unresolved D. From germline, CDR1 is SGHRS and CDR2 YFSETQ. V was cut by 0 bases and J by 2 bases, with 8 bases left in between. The CDR3 runs 14 residues. This chain's CDR3 is CASSLDTINYGYTF. The CDR3 DNA sequence: TGCGCCAGCAGCTTGGACACGATCAACTATGGCTACACCTTC.

V usage is TRBV5-8 and J usage is TRBJ1-1; 7 bases line up with TRBD1. The CDR3 is 13 residues long. Germline V lookup: CDR1 SGHTS, CDR2 YDEGEE. The V and J ends lost 4 bases and 7 bases, in that order; junction bases with no gene match: 7. For the CDR3, the DNA is TGTGCCAGCAGCCGAGGGACAGTCTTTGAAGCTTTCTTT. Translated: CASSRGTVFEAFF.

This chain joins TRBV3-1 (or the pseudogene TRBV3-2) and TRBJ2-2; 11 positions match TRBD1. In germline, CDR1 is LGHDT, CDR2 YNNKEL (reference sequence). This CDR3 is built from 19 residues. J gave up 0 bases and V 5 bases, and 11 bases lay outside the gene matches. The CDR3 loop reads CASSFIGQGARTNTGELFF. CDR3 nucleotides: TGTGCCAGCAGCTTCATTGGACAGGGGGCGAGGACGAACACCGGGGAGCTGTTTTTT.

The chain links TRBV7-2 to TRBJ2-7; 10 bases are shared with TRBD1. J lost 1 base, V lost 6 bases, and 6 bases had no gene match. CDR1 is SGHTA and CDR2 is FQGNSA in the germline V gene. The CDR3 totals 15 residues. The CDR3 DNA sequence: TGTGCCAGCAGAAAGGACAGGGGGGGATCCTACGAGCAGTACTTC. This encodes CASRKDRGGSYEQYF.